This is a list of T cell receptor beta chains from one sample in a study of response to subunit inactivated influenza vaccine. TCRdb reanalysed the RT-PCR reads using MiXCR and keeps one entry per CDR3 protein. The data show around 580,000 distinct CDR3 sequences, around 15% seen once. The material was PBMCs from blood, obtained less than 13 days after vaccination. These receptors came from a man aged 50-60 years who received an inactivated influenza vaccine. Each CDR3 is given with its conserved first and last residue. D genes are given only for firm matches. Clone size is given for some rows only: seen once, a few or many times, or a class if the clone is expanded.

j_call v_call clone_size d_call cdr3_nt cdr3_aa
TRBJ2-5 TRBV12-3/TRBV12-4 - - TGTGCCAGCAGAGAGGACAGTGGGCAAGAGACCCAGTACTTC CASREDSGQETQYF
TRBJ1-2 TRBV12-3/TRBV12-4 few TRBD1 TGTGCCAGCAGTAGGACCGACCTAACAGGGGGAGGCTACACCTTC CASSRTDLTGGGYTF
TRBJ2-7 TRBV20-1 many TRBD2 TGCAGTGCTATCGGGAGTAGCGGGATCCACGAGCAGTACTTC CSAIGSSGIHEQYF
TRBJ2-5 TRBV7-2 many TRBD2 TGTGCCAGCAGCTTAGTCGGCGGGGGGGCTCAAGAGACCCAGTACTTC CASSLVGGGAQETQYF
TRBJ2-2 TRBV19 - - TGTGCCAGTAGTAGGGCAGCCTCGAACACCGGGGAGCTGTTTTTT CASSRAASNTGELFF
TRBJ2-1 TRBV7-2 many TRBD2 TGTGCCAGCAGCTTAAATAGCGGGGGGGCTTTGGGTGAGCAGTTCTTC CASSLNSGGALGEQFF
TRBJ1-6 TRBV19 few - TGTGCCAGTAGTACGACAGGCCTGCGGGGTAATTCACCCCTCCACTTT CASSTTGLRGNSPLHF
TRBJ2-1 TRBV5-1 - - TGCGCCAGCAGCATTGACAGGCGGGGTGAGCAGTTCTTC CASSIDRRGEQFF
TRBJ2-1 TRBV6-2/TRBV6-3 few - TGTGCCAGCAGTTACTGGAGGTATAATGAGCAGTTCTTC CASSYWRYNEQFF
TRBJ1-1 TRBV20-1 few - TGCAGTGGGGTCGGGGTGAACACTGAAGCTTTCTTT CSGVGVNTEAFF
TRBJ1-4 TRBV12-3/TRBV12-4 few - TGTGCCAGCAGTGGGACGGTGAATGAAAAACTGTTTTTT CASSGTVNEKLFF
TRBJ1-4 TRBV6-6 few - TGTGCCAGCAGTTACTCAACAAGGGAAAAACTGTTTTTT CASSYSTREKLFF
TRBJ1-2 TRBV12-3/TRBV12-4 - TRBD1 TGTGCCAGCAGAAACTCCGGGACAGGGCTCTATGGCTACACCTTC CASRNSGTGLYGYTF
TRBJ1-1 TRBV3-1 - - TGTGCCAGCAGCCAAGGGAAACTCGAAGCTTTCTTT CASSQGKLEAFF
TRBJ2-1 TRBV24-1 - TRBD2 TGTGCCACCAATGACGGGAGGAACAATGAGCAGTTCTTC CATNDGRNNEQFF
TRBJ1-5 TRBV27 few - TGTGCCAGCAGTCCCTCTCGGGCCAACAATCAGCCCCAGCATTTT CASSPSRANNQPQHF
TRBJ2-3 TRBV6-1 - TRBD2 TGTGCCAGCAGTGAAACTTGGACTAGCGGGGGCACAGATACGCAGTATTTT CASSETWTSGGTDTQYF
TRBJ2-5 TRBV3-1 - TRBD1 TGTGCCAGCAGCCATCCCCTCGGACAGGGAGGTTTGGAGACCCAGTACTTC CASSHPLGQGGLETQYF
TRBJ2-7 TRBV20-1 - TRBD1 TGCAGTGCTAGTGTCTGGACAGGGAACGAGCAGTACTTC CSASVWTGNEQYF
TRBJ2-2 TRBV5-1 few TRBD1 TGCGCCAGCAGCCTTGCCGGGACAGGGGGTTCCGGGGAGCTGTTTTTT CASSLAGTGGSGELFF
TRBJ1-2 TRBV18 few - TGTGCCAGCTCACGACAGACCAACTATGGCTACACCTTC CASSRQTNYGYTF
TRBJ1-4 TRBV5-1 - - TGCGCCAGCAGCTTGAATGGCCAGGCAACTAATGAAAAACTGTTTTTT CASSLNGQATNEKLFF
TRBJ2-2 TRBV10-3 few - TGTGCCATCAGTGAGGTCACCGGGGAGCTGTTTTTT CAISEVTGELFF
TRBJ2-3 TRBV27 few TRBD2 TGTGCCAGCAGTTTATCGGGTGCCGGGGGGGATACGCAGTATTTT CASSLSGAGGDTQYF
TRBJ2-3 TRBV20-1 - - TGCAGTGCTAGAGATGACTCCGCAGATACGCAGTATTTT CSARDDSADTQYF
TRBJ2-3 TRBV11-2 many TRBD2 TGTGCCAGCAGCTTGCGGGAGGGAACAGATACGCAGTATTTT CASSLREGTDTQYF
TRBJ2-7 TRBV20-1 many - TGCAGTGCTAGAGATCTCCGTGGCCTCTACGAGCAGTACTTC CSARDLRGLYEQYF
TRBJ2-3 TRBV5-1 - TRBD1 TGCGCCAGCAGCATAGACAGGGGCGCAGATACGCAGTATTTT CASSIDRGADTQYF
TRBJ2-4 TRBV12-3/TRBV12-4 few - TGTGCCAGCAGTTTGGTAGGGTCCAAAAACATTCAGTACTTC CASSLVGSKNIQYF
TRBJ2-5 TRBV25-1 - - TGTGCCAGCAGTGAAACTACGGGGTTACTAGAGACCCAGTACTTC CASSETTGLLETQYF
TRBJ2-2 TRBV24-1 many TRBD2 TGTGCCACCAGTGATGCACCGGGACTACACAACACCGGGGAGCTGTTTTTT CATSDAPGLHNTGELFF
TRBJ2-7 TRBV7-7 few - TGTGCTAGCAGCCCAACTCCGGGGAACGAGCAGTACTTC CASSPTPGNEQYF
TRBJ2-7 TRBV7-9 - TRBD2 TGTGCCAGCAGAAATAGCGGGAGGGCATACGAGCAGTACTTC CASRNSGRAYEQYF
TRBJ2-2 TRBV5-1 many - TGCGCCAGCAGCCTAGGCCCCCGGGACTCGAACACCGGGGAGCTGTTTTTT CASSLGPRDSNTGELFF
TRBJ2-3 TRBV4-1 few TRBD1 TGCGCCAGCAGCCAAAAAGCAGGGGACAGGTGGATAGATACGCAGTATTTT CASSQKAGDRWIDTQYF
TRBJ1-1 TRBV5-1 - - TGCGCCAGCAGCTTGGTCGTGGACCTGCCTAACACTGAAGCTTTCTTT CASSLVVDLPNTEAFF
TRBJ2-2 TRBV20-1 many - TGCAGTGCTACTTACGGGACCGCCACCGGGGAGCTGTTTTTT CSATYGTATGELFF
TRBJ2-1 TRBV24-1 - TRBD1 TGTGCCACCAGTGAAAAGGGACAGGGACTCTACAATGAGCAGTTCTTC CATSEKGQGLYNEQFF
TRBJ1-1 TRBV5-6 few - TGTGCCAGCAGCTTGGGAACTTCAGGGATGAACACTGAAGCTTTCTTT CASSLGTSGMNTEAFF
TRBJ2-1 TRBV23-1 - TRBD2 TGCGCCAGCAGCCCACTAGCGGGAAAAGATGCGGAGCAGTTCTTC CASSPLAGKDAEQFF
TRBJ2-2 TRBV6-2/TRBV6-3 few - TGTGCCAGCAGTTATAAGTGGGGCACCGGGGAGCTGTTTTTT CASSYKWGTGELFF
TRBJ1-1 TRBV30 - - TGTGCCTGGAGCCTGAACACTGAAGCTTTCTTT CAWSLNTEAFF
TRBJ2-1 TRBV20-1 few TRBD1 TGCAGTGCTAGATTGGGACAGGGTAGAGGGGGGGGCTACAATGAGCAGTTCTTC CSARLGQGRGGGYNEQFF
TRBJ2-1 TRBV18 - TRBD2 TGTGCCAGCTCACCACGGGCCGCCCCGGCGGGAGGGACCCCCTACAATGAGCAGTTCTTC CASSPRAAPAGGTPYNEQFF
TRBJ2-3 TRBV6-1 many - TGTGCCAGCAGTCTCCGAGGGACTGGAGGGACGCAGTATTTT CASSLRGTGGTQYF
TRBJ2-3 TRBV20-1 many - TGCAGTGCCCTAGGAGGGACTAGCACAGATACGCAGTATTTT CSALGGTSTDTQYF
TRBJ2-7 TRBV29-1 - TRBD1 TGCAGCGGTGGGCGACAGGGGGGCGAGCAGTACTTC CSGGRQGGEQYF
TRBJ1-5 TRBV7-9 - - TGTGCCAGCAGCTTAGAGGGGTATGGTCAGCCCCAGCATTTT CASSLEGYGQPQHF